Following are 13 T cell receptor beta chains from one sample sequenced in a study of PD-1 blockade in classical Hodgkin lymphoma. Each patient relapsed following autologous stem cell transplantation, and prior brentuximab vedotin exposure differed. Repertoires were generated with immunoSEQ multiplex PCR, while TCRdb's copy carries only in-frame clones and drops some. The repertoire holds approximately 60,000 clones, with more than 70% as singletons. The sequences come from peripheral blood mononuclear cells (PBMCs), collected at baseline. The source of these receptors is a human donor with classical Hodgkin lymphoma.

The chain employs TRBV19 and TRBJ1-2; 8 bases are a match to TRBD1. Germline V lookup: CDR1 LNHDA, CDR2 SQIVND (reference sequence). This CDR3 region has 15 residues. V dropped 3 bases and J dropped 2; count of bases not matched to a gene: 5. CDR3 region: CASSIETGANYGYTF. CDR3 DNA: TGTGCCAGTAGTATCGAGACAGGGGCGAACTATGGCTACACCTTC.

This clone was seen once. The CDR3 is CASRRGAISDYGYTF. As DNA, the CDR3 is TGTGCCAGCAGGCGGGGGGCAATCTCGGATTATGGCTACACCTTC. This chain connects TRBV11-2 to TRBJ1-2, with a possible D match to TRBD1 (6 bases). V gave up 6 bases and J gave up 5 bases, with 19 bases separating them. This CDR3 is 15 amino acids long. Germline V gene data show CDR1 as SGHAT and CDR2 as FQNNGV.

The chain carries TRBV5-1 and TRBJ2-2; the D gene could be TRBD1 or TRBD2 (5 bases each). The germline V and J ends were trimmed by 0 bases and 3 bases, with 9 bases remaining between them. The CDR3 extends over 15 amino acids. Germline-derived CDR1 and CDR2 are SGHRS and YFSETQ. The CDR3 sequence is CASSLDGADTGELFF. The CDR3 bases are TGCGCCAGCAGCTTGGACGGGGCGGACACCGGGGAGCTGTTTTTT.

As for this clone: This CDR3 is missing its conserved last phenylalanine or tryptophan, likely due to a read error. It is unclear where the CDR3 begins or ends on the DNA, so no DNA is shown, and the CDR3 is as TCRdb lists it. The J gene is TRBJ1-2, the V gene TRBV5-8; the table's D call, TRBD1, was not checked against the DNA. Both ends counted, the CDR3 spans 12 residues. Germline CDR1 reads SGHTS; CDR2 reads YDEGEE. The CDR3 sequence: CASSFGTGGPKV.

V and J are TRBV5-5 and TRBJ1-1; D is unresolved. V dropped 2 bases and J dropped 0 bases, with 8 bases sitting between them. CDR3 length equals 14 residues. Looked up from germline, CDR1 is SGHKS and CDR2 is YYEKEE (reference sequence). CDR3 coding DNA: TGTGCCAGCAGCTTCGACGGATTGAACACTGAAGCTTTCTTT. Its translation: CASSFDGLNTEAFF. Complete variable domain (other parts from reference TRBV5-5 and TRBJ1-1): DAGVTQSPTHLIKTRGQQVTLRCSPISGHKSVSWYQQVLGQGPQFIFQYYEKEERGRGNFPDRFSARQFPNYSSELNVNALLLGDSALYLCASSFDGLNTEAFFGQGTRLTVV.

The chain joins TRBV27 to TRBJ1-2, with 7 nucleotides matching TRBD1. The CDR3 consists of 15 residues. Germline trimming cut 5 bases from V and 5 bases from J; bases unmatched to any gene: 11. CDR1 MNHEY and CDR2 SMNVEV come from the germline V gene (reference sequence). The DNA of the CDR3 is TGTGCCAGCAGTGCAAAAGACAGGGTCGCATATGGCTACACCTTC. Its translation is CASSAKDRVAYGYTF.

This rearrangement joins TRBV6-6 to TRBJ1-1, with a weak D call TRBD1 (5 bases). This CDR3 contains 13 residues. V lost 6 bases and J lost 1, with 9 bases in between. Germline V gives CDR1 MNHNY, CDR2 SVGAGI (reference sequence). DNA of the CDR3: TGTGCCAGCAGCCTGACAGAGAACACTGAAGCTTTCTTT. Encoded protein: CASSLTENTEAFF.

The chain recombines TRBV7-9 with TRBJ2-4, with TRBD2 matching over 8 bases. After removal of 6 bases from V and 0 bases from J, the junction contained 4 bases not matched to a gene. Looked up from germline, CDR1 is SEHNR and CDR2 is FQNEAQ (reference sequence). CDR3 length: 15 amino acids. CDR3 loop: CASSQSGGAKNIQYF. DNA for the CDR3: TGTGCCAGCAGTCAGAGCGGGGGAGCCAAAAACATTCAGTACTTC.

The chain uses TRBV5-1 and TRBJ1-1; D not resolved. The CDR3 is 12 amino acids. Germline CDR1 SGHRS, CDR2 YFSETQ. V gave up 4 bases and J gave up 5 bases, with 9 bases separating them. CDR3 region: CASSVQGTEAFF. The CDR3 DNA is TGCGCCAGCAGCGTACAAGGAACTGAAGCTTTCTTT.

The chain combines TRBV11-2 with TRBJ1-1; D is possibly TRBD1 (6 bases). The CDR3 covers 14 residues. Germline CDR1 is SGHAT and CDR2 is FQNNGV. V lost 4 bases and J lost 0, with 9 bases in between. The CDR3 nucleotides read TGTGCCAGCAGCTGGGGGGCGGTGAACACTGAAGCTTTCTTT. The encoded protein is CASSWGAVNTEAFF. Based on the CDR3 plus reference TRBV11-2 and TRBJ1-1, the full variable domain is EAGVAQSPRYKIIEKRQSVAFWCNPISGHATLYWYQQILGQGPKLLIQFQNNGVVDDSQLPKDRFSAERLKGVDSTLKIQPAKLEDSAVYLCASSWGAVNTEAFFGQGTRLTVV.

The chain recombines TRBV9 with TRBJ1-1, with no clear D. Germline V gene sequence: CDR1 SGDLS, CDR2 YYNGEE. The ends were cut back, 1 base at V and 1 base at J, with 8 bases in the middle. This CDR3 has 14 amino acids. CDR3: CASSVLGTNTEAFF. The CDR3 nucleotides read TGTGCCAGCAGCGTACTTGGAACGAACACTGAAGCTTTCTTT.

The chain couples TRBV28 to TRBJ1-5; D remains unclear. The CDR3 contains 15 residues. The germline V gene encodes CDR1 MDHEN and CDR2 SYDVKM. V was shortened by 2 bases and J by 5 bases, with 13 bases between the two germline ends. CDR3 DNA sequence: TGTGCCAGCAGTTTAATGCGGATATTGGATCAGCCCCAGCATTTT. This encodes CASSLMRILDQPQHF. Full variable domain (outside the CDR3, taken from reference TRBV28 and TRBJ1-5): DVKVTQSSRYLVKRTGEKVFLECVQDMDHENMFWYRQDPGLGLRLIYFSYDVKMKEKGDIPEGYSVSREKKERFSLILESASTNQTSMYLCASSLMRILDQPQHFGDGTRLSIL.

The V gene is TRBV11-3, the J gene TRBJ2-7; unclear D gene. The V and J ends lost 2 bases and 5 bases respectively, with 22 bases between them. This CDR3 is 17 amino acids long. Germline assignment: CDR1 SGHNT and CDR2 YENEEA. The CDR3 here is CASSLSFAGERADEQYF. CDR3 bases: TGTGCCAGCAGCTTATCTTTCGCCGGCGAGAGAGCTGACGAGCAGTACTTC.